Shown below are 3 T cell receptor beta chains from a single sample sequenced in a study of technical replicates of blood from a handful of donors (dated by TCRdb to about 2017). The library was obtained by the immunoSEQ multiplex PCR assay. TCRdb took over this immuneACCESS table, retaining in-frame rearrangements with V and J assigned. Such tables are incomplete; in checked studies, under half of the missing clones stem from an unresolved V gene, and the remainder is unexplained. Counted in this sample were about 88,000 clones; roughly 90% of them appeared once. Under 0.3% of the sample goes to the ten largest clones. The sample taken for sequencing was T cells isolated from PBMCs. Receptors originate from a human donor in good health.

The chain combines TRBV19 with TRBJ2-1, with 9 bases aligning to TRBD2. Per germline, CDR1 LNHDA and CDR2 SQIVND (reference sequence). The V gene end was trimmed by 0 bases and the J gene end by 7 bases; junction bases not matched to a gene: 10. This CDR3 spans 17 amino acids. The CDR3 DNA is TGTGCCAGTAGTATAGACGGCGCGGGGGGGCAGGGGAATGAGCAGTTCTTC. This translates into CASSIDGAGGQGNEQFF.

In this sample, this clone turned up once. V is TRBV27 and J is TRBJ2-2; unclear D gene. The CDR3 has 15 amino acids. Germline CDR1 is MNHEY and CDR2 is SMNVEV (reference sequence). Trimming stripped 6 bases from V and 2 bases from J, with 13 bases between. CDR3 residues: CASSPFNSNTGELFF. The CDR3 coding sequence is TGTGCCAGCAGCCCATTCAATTCCAACACCGGGGAGCTGTTTTTT.

V usage is TRBV5-8 and J usage is TRBJ2-7; D is possibly TRBD1 (5 bases). V dropped 4 bases and J dropped 4 bases, with 27 bases sitting between them. CDR1 SGHTS and CDR2 YDEGEE come from the germline V gene. CDR3 length equals 18 residues. The CDR3 bases are TGTGCCAGCAGCCCTCCAGATGGATGGGGCGGAACCGGGTACGAGCAGTACTTC. Protein: CASSPPDGWGGTGYEQYF.